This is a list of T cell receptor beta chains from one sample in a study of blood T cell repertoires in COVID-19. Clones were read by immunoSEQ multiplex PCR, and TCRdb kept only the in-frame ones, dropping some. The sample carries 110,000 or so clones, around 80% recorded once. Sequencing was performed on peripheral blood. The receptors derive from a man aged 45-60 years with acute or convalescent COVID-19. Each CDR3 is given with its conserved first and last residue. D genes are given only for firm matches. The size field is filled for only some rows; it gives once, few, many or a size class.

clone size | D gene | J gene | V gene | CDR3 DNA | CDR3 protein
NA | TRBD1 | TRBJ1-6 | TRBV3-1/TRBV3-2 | TGTGCCAGCAGCCTGGGACAGGATTCACCCCTCCACTTT | CASSLGQDSPLHF
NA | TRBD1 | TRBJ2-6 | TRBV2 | TGTGCCAGCAGTGAAACAGGGGGCGCTGGGGCCAACGTCCTGACTTTC | CASSETGGAGANVLTF
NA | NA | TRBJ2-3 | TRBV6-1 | TGTGCCAGCAGTGAAGCGTCGAGGGCGGATACGCAGTATTTT | CASSEASRADTQYF
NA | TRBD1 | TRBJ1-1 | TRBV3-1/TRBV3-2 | TGTGCCAGCAGTCACCACGGGACAGGGGGCACTGAAGCTTTCTTT | CASSHHGTGGTEAFF
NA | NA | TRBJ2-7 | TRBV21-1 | TGTGCCAGCAGCAAACTTAGGGGTAAGTACGAGCAGTACTTC | CASSKLRGKYEQYF
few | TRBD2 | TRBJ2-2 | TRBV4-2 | TGTGCCAGCAGCCAAGAAGCAGCGGGGGGTAACACCGGGGAGCTGTTTTTT | CASSQEAAGGNTGELFF
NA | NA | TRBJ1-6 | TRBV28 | TGTGCCAGCAGTTTATTGGGAGTTACCAGCATCGGTTCACCCCTCCACTTT | CASSLLGVTSIGSPLHF
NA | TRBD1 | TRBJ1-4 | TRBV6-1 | TGTGCCAGCAGTGAAGCGGGACAGGCTGAAAAACTGTTTTTT | CASSEAGQAEKLFF
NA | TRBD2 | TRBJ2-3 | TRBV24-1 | TGTGCCACCAGTGCGGCGGGAGGCACAGATACGCAGTATTTT | CATSAAGGTDTQYF
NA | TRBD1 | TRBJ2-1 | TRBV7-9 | TGTGCCAGCAGTCCGATGGACAGGGGTGAGCAGTTCTTC | CASSPMDRGEQFF
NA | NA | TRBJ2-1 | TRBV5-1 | TGCGCCAGCGGGGGGCCTAGCGGAGGTTCCTACAATGAGCAGTTCTTC | CASGGPSGGSYNEQFF
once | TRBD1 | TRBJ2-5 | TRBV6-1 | TGTGCCAGCAGTGAAGCTAGGACAGGGACCGAGGGAGAGACCCAGTACTTC | CASSEARTGTEGETQYF
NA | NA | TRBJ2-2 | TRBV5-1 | TGCGCCAGCAGCCAGGGACAAAACACCGGGGAGCTGTTTTTT | CASSQGQNTGELFF
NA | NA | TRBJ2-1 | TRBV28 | TGTGCCAGCATCAACTACAATGAGCAGTTCTTC | CASINYNEQFF
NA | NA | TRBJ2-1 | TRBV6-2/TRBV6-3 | TGTGCCAGCAGTACACACAATGAGCAGTTCTTC | CASSTHNEQFF
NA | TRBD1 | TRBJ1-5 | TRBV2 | TGTGCCAGCAGTACTGACAGGGTAGGCCAGCCCCAGCATTTT | CASSTDRVGQPQHF
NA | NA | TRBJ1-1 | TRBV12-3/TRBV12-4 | TGTGCCAGCAGTTCCGGTCTCACTGAAGCTTTCTTT | CASSSGLTEAFF
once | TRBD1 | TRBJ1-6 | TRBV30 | TGTGCCTGGACTATCGGACAGGGGAATTCACCCCTCCACTTT | CAWTIGQGNSPLHF
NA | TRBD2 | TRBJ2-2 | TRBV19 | TGTGCCAGTAGTGCAGGACTAGCGGGGGCCTCGAACACCGGGGAGCTGTTTTTT | CASSAGLAGASNTGELFF
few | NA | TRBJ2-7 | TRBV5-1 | TGCGCCAGCAGCATTAACCGGGAAGCCTACGAGCAGTACTTC | CASSINREAYEQYF
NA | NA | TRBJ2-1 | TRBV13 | TGTGCCAGCAGCTTAGGAGCAGGGCAGTTCTTC | CASSLGAGQFF
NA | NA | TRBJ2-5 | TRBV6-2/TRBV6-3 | TGTGCCAGCAGTAGAGGGAAAGAGACCCAGTACTTC | CASSRGKETQYF
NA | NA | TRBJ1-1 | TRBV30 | TGTGCCTGTTCGAGGGGGACTGAAGCTTTCTTT | CACSRGTEAFF
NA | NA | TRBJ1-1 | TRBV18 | TGTGCCAGCTCACCACTAATCTACACTGAAGCTTTCTTT | CASSPLIYTEAFF
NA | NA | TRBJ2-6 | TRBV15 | TGTGCCACCAGCGAGGGTGGGGCCAACGTCCTGACTTTC | CATSEGGANVLTF
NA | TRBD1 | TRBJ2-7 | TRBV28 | TGTGCCAGCAGTGAAACAAGACAGGGTTACGAGCAGTACTTC | CASSETRQGYEQYF
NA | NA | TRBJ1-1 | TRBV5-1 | TGCGCCAGCAGCCCTTTCGATGGCAGGGACACTGAAGCTTTCTTT | CASSPFDGRDTEAFF
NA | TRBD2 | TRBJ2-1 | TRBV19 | TGTGCCAGTAGTATAAAAAGCGGGGGGGCCAACAATGAGCAGTTCTTC | CASSIKSGGANNEQFF